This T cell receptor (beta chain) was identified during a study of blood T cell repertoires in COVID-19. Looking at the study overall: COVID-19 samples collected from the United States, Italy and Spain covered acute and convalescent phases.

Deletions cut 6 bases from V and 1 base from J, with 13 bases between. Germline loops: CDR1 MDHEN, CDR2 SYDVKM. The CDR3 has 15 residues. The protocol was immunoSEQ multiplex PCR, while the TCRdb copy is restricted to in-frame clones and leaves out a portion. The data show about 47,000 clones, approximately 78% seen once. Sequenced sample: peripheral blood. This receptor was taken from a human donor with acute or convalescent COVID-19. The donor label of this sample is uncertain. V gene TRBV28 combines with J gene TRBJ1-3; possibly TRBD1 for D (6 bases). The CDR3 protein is CASRLGQISGNTIYF. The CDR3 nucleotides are TGTGCCAGCAGACTCGGACAGATATCTGGAAACACCATATATTTT. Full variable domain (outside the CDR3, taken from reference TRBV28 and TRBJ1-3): DVKVTQSSRYLVKRTGEKVFLECVQDMDHENMFWYRQDPGLGLRLIYFSYDVKMKEKGDIPEGYSVSREKKERFSLILESASTNQTSMYLCASRLGQISGNTIYFGEGSWLTVV.